A selection of T cell receptor beta chains follows, all from one sample in a study of T cells and Merkel cell carcinoma outcomes. Method: immunoSEQ multiplex PCR; TCRdb's copy keeps in-frame clones and lacks some. The table records 6,500 to 7,500 clones, less than 95% of them present only once. What was sequenced was tumor tissue from Merkel cell carcinoma. These receptor sequences come from a human donor with Merkel cell carcinoma. The CDR3 runs from the conserved cysteine through the conserved F or W. A D gene is named only where the DNA matches it firmly. Part of the rows lack a size; the others show once, few, many or a class for expanded clones.

d_call: TRBD2
clone_size: -
cdr3_length: 16
j_call: TRBJ2-5
v_call: TRBV11-3
cdr3_aa: CASSSGTSGGQETQYF
cdr3_nt: TGTGCCAGCAGCTCTGGGACTAGCGGGGGACAAGAGACCCAGTACTTC

d_call: -
clone_size: -
cdr3_length: 14
j_call: TRBJ2-5
v_call: TRBV5-4
cdr3_aa: CASSLSAGEETQYF
cdr3_nt: TGTGCCAGCAGCCTTAGTGCAGGGGAAGAGACCCAGTACTTC

d_call: TRBD2
clone_size: -
cdr3_length: 12
j_call: TRBJ2-7
v_call: TRBV6-6
cdr3_aa: CASSPSGGGQYF
cdr3_nt: TGTGCCAGCAGTCCCTCGGGGGGAGGGCAGTACTTC

d_call: -
clone_size: -
cdr3_length: 13
j_call: TRBJ2-2
v_call: TRBV11-2
cdr3_aa: CASSLASTGELFF
cdr3_nt: TGTGCCAGCAGCTTAGCCTCCACCGGGGAGCTGTTTTTT

d_call: -
clone_size: -
cdr3_length: 14
j_call: TRBJ2-7
v_call: TRBV30
cdr3_aa: CAWSRGGVQVQQYF
cdr3_nt: TGTGCCTGGAGTAGAGGGGGGGTTCAGGTCCAGCAGTACTTC

d_call: TRBD1
clone_size: once
cdr3_length: 15
j_call: TRBJ1-2
v_call: TRBV5-4
cdr3_aa: CASSLAGQDPGGYTF
cdr3_nt: TGTGCCAGCAGCTTGGCCGGACAGGACCCGGGGGGCTACACCTTC

d_call: -
clone_size: once
cdr3_length: 14
j_call: TRBJ1-2
v_call: TRBV27
cdr3_aa: CASSLFGNNYGYTF
cdr3_nt: TGTGCCAGCAGTTTATTTGGCAACAACTATGGCTACACCTTC

d_call: TRBD1
clone_size: -
cdr3_length: 16
j_call: TRBJ1-1
v_call: TRBV9
cdr3_aa: CASSATPGQGLGEAFF
cdr3_nt: TGTGCCAGCAGCGCGACGCCGGGACAGGGTTTAGGTGAAGCTTTCTTT

d_call: TRBD1
clone_size: -
cdr3_length: 12
j_call: TRBJ1-1
v_call: TRBV30
cdr3_aa: CAFGQGVLRAFF
cdr3_nt: TGTGCCTTCGGACAGGGGGTTTTGCGGGCTTTCTTT

d_call: -
clone_size: -
cdr3_length: 16
j_call: TRBJ2-7
v_call: TRBV5-1
cdr3_aa: CASTLGGGEASYEQYF
cdr3_nt: TGCGCCAGCACCCTGGGAGGCGGGGAAGCCTCCTACGAGCAGTACTTC

d_call: -
clone_size: -
cdr3_length: 13
j_call: TRBJ1-1
v_call: TRBV18
cdr3_aa: CASSDGGGTEAFF
cdr3_nt: TGTGCCAGCTCGGACGGAGGGGGAACTGAAGCTTTCTTT

d_call: TRBD2
clone_size: -
cdr3_length: 16
j_call: TRBJ2-5
v_call: TRBV7-9
cdr3_aa: CASSSAGTSGFVAQYF
cdr3_nt: TGTGCCAGCAGCTCAGCCGGGACTAGCGGATTCGTGGCCCAGTACTTC

d_call: TRBD1
clone_size: -
cdr3_length: 14
j_call: TRBJ1-5
v_call: TRBV19
cdr3_aa: CASSRGQGGQPQHF
cdr3_nt: TGTGCCAGTAGCCGAGGACAGGGGGGTCAGCCCCAGCATTTT

d_call: TRBD1
clone_size: -
cdr3_length: 15
j_call: TRBJ2-7
v_call: TRBV7-2
cdr3_aa: CASSTYRGRSYEQYF
cdr3_nt: TGTGCCAGCAGCACCTACAGGGGGCGCTCCTACGAGCAGTACTTC